This T cell receptor (beta chain) is from a study of shared clonotypes between healthy human individuals. Overall study context: A few men and two women, aged 18 to 49, were donors. General observations from the study: The authors sampled blood alone, and tissue repertoires likely differ.

It was at deep level that the assay was run. The method was immunoSEQ multiplex PCR; TCRdb's version includes in-frame clones alone and lacks a portion of them. Of approximately 2,300,000 clones listed, approximately 90% are singletons. Only one count was recorded for this clone. The antigen is unknown. The sequenced material came from naive CD4+ T cells from PBMCs. Stated subset: CD45RA+ positively selected. This TCR came from a man younger than 35 in good health. Some clones in this sample may be carry-over from other donors' samples.

The chain's CDR3 is CASSLGTGVEETQYF. The CDR3 coding sequence is TGCGCCAGCAGCTTGGGGACAGGAGTTGAGGAGACCCAGTACTTC. The gene calls are TRBV5-1 and TRBJ2-5, with 7 positions matching TRBD1. The CDR3 has 15 amino acids. After removal of 0 bases from V and 5 bases from J, the junction contained 7 bases not matched to a gene. CDR1 SGHRS and CDR2 YFSETQ come from the germline V gene.